This T cell receptor beta chain comes out of a study of T cell responses to AZD1222 COVID-19 vaccine. Trimming shortened V by 6 bases and J by 3 bases, and 15 bases separated the two germline ends. The V gene's germline CDR1 is LGHDT and CDR2 YNNKEL (reference sequence). The CDR3 covers 14 residues. Study-level findings and limits: Vaccination with two AZD1222 doses was followed by a rise in Spike-specific TCR breadth and depth.

Combined were second doses at about 4 or about 12 weeks. Notes on this clone: The antigen remains unidentified.

The data were produced by immunoSEQ multiplex PCR, yet TCRdb's version contains in-frame clones alone and is incomplete. The sample has 69,000 or so clones, around 90% seen once. The rearrangement uses TRBV3-1 (or the pseudogene TRBV3-2) and TRBJ2-7; D perhaps matches TRBD1 (6 bases). The source is an adult who received the AZD1222 COVID-19 vaccine. Sequenced material: peripheral blood, taken 28 days after the second AZD1222 dose. CDR3 nucleotides: TGTGCCAGCAGGGATACAGGGTTGAACTACGAGCAGTACTTC. Translation: CASRDTGLNYEQYF.